The 21 T cell receptor beta chains reported below all come from one sample, sequenced in a study of cytomegalovirus exposure and HLA in healthy donors. PCR amplification relied on 60 Vbeta primers (plus 13 Jbeta primers). The protocol was immunoSEQ multiplex PCR, while the TCRdb copy is restricted to in-frame clones and leaves out a portion. The sample lists fewer than 200,000 clones; approximately 80% were seen once. The sample was PBMCs. The origin of the receptors is a young man in good health and CMV-seropositive.

CDR3 residues: CASSQSPLAGGTDTQYF. As DNA, the CDR3 is TGCGCCAGCAGCCAAAGCCCCTTAGCGGGGGGCACAGATACGCAGTATTTT. This chain connects TRBV4-1 to TRBJ2-3, with 9 bases lining up with TRBD2. The CDR3 sequence is 17 residues long. J lost 1 base, V lost 2 bases, and 7 bases had no gene match. The V gene's germline CDR1 is MGHRA and CDR2 YSYEKL.

The V gene is TRBV6-5, the J gene TRBJ2-7; D ambiguous. V lost 6 bases and J 9 bases, leaving 15 bases between the germline ends. From germline, CDR1 is MNHEY and CDR2 SVGAGI. The CDR3 length is 12 residues. The chain's CDR3 is CASRDWYYGQYF. The DNA of the CDR3 is TGTGCCAGCAGAGACTGGTACTATGGGCAGTACTTC.

V usage is TRBV4-1 and J usage is TRBJ1-1; unclear D gene. Germline lookup yields CDR1 MGHRA and CDR2 YSYEKL. V was cut by 0 bases and J by 0 bases, with 8 bases left in between. This CDR3 contains 15 residues. The CDR3, as DNA: TGCGCCAGCAGCCAAGAGGAGGGTATGAACACTGAAGCTTTCTTT. As protein: CASSQEEGMNTEAFF.

V and J are TRBV27 and TRBJ2-5; 9 bases agree with TRBD2. The CDR3 consists of 17 residues. Germline V gene lookup returns CDR1 MNHEY and CDR2 SMNVEV (reference sequence). Trimming removed 6 bases from V and 5 bases from J; junction bases left unmatched: 16. The CDR3 here is CASSHWGSGGPGETQYF. The CDR3 DNA follows: TGTGCCAGCAGCCACTGGGGGAGCGGGGGGCCGGGGGAGACCCAGTACTTC.

The chain recombines TRBV7-2 with TRBJ2-7, with D uncertain. In germline, CDR1 is SGHTA, CDR2 FQGNSA. The germline V and J ends were trimmed by 1 base and 0 bases, with 7 bases remaining between them. There are 14 residues in the CDR3. This chain's CDR3 is CASSLDPGSYEQYF. As DNA, the CDR3 is TGTGCCAGCAGCTTAGATCCGGGCTCCTACGAGCAGTACTTC.

The V gene is TRBV12-5, the J gene TRBJ1-5; no reliable D call. V lost 2 bases and J lost 1, with 9 bases in between. The CDR3 runs to 15 residues. Germline CDR1 is LGHNT and CDR2 is FRNRAP. The CDR3 coding sequence is TGTGCTAGTGGTTTGTCAGAAATCAGCAATCAGCCCCAGCATTTT. Protein sequence: CASGLSEISNQPQHF. Full variable domain (rest looked up from reference TRBV12-5 and TRBJ1-5): DARVTQTPRHKVTEMGQEVTMRCQPILGHNTVFWYRQTMMQGLELLAYFRNRAPLDDSGMPKDRFSAEMPDATLATLKIQPSEPRDSAVYFCASGLSEISNQPQHFGDGTRLSIL.

V gene TRBV5-1 combines with J gene TRBJ2-1; D is possibly TRBD2 (6 bases). The length of the CDR3 is 17 residues. Germline V gives CDR1 SGHRS, CDR2 YFSETQ. The V and J ends lost 4 bases and 0 bases respectively, with 17 bases between them. The DNA for the CDR3 is TGCGCCAGCAGCCAAGCCGGAGGGAGAAGCTCCTACAATGAGCAGTTCTTC. Protein sequence: CASSQAGGRSSYNEQFF.

The V call is TRBV30, the J call TRBJ2-1; 8 bases map to TRBD2. CDR3 length: 15 amino acids. Germline lookup yields CDR1 GTSNPN and CDR2 SVGIG (reference sequence). Trimming at V came to 0 bases and at J to 9 bases, leaving 10 bases not matched to a gene. In DNA form, the CDR3 reads TGTGCCTGGAGTGTACTGGCGGGGGGCCTCGGTGAGCAGTTCTTC. Residues: CAWSVLAGGLGEQFF.

The chain recombines TRBV5-6 with TRBJ2-7; TRBD1 matches 7 bases. Germline CDR1 reads SGHDT; CDR2 reads YYEEEE. Unmatched junction bases numbered 12, after V lost 3 bases and J lost 6 bases. The CDR3 length is 15 residues. CDR3 loop: CASSWSTTGSSEQYF. As DNA, the CDR3 is TGTGCCAGCAGCTGGTCCACGACAGGGTCTAGCGAGCAGTACTTC.

J is TRBJ2-2 and V is TRBV6-1, with D possibly matching TRBD1 (5 bases). The CDR3 sequence is 14 residues long. The V end was cut by 7 bases, the J end by 5 bases, with 14 bases between. CDR1 and CDR2 (germline): MNHNS, SASEGT. The DNA of the CDR3 is TGTGCCAGCACCCTCTCCGCAGGGACCGGGGAGCTGTTTTTT. This gives the protein CASTLSAGTGELFF.

This clone was observed a handful of times. The rearrangement uses TRBV9 and TRBJ2-7; D might be TRBD1 (5 bases). The CDR3 length is 15 residues. Germline assignment: CDR1 SGDLS and CDR2 YYNGEE. The V and J ends lost 0 bases and 0 bases respectively, with 10 bases between them. The CDR3: CASSVDLGPSYEQYF. CDR3 bases: TGTGCCAGCAGCGTAGATCTGGGGCCCTCCTACGAGCAGTACTTC.

The V gene is TRBV4-1, the J gene TRBJ1-4, with 7 bases fitting TRBD1. This CDR3 is 14 amino acids long. J gave up 7 bases and V 1 base, and 3 bases lay outside the gene matches. Germline V gene sequence: CDR1 MGHRA, CDR2 YSYEKL. The CDR3 DNA follows: TGCGCCAGCAGCCAAGGACAGGGTCGTGAAAAACTGTTTTTT. Its protein product is CASSQGQGREKLFF.

The chain carries TRBV4-1 and TRBJ1-1, with D maybe TRBD1 (5 bases). In germline, CDR1 is MGHRA, CDR2 YSYEKL. The CDR3 totals 14 residues. V lost 4 bases and J lost 4, with 13 bases in between. CDR3 sequence reads: CASSPSGGGTEAFF. CDR3 DNA sequence: TGCGCCAGCAGCCCCTCGGGGGGTGGCACTGAAGCTTTCTTT.

The rearrangement uses TRBV7-9 and TRBJ2-2, with 11 nucleotides matching TRBD1. With 7 bases clipped from V and 6 bases from J, the junction kept 4 bases outside the gene matches. Looked up from germline, CDR1 is SEHNR and CDR2 is FQNEAQ (reference sequence). There are 14 residues in the CDR3. The CDR3 reads CASIGQGASGELFF. CDR3 DNA sequence: TGTGCCAGCATTGGACAGGGGGCATCCGGGGAGCTGTTTTTT.

This chain uses TRBV5-4 with TRBJ2-5; TRBD2 might be the D (5 bases). The CDR3 runs 13 residues. The germline V gene has CDR1 SGHNT and CDR2 YYREEE (reference sequence). V dropped 4 bases and J dropped 0 bases, with 7 bases sitting between them. The CDR3 DNA reads TGTGCCAGCAGCCGGAGGTACCAAGAGACCCAGTACTTC. Its protein is CASSRRYQETQYF.

The gene calls are TRBV10-2 and TRBJ2-5, with a tentative D call TRBD2 (5 bases). The CDR3 has 15 residues. V was cut by 0 bases and J by 5 bases, with 13 bases left in between. Germline V gene data show CDR1 as WSHSY and CDR2 as SAAADI. CDR3 loop: CASSESRTQHETQYF. CDR3 DNA: TGCGCCAGCAGTGAGTCCCGGACTCAACACGAGACCCAGTACTTC.

The chain employs TRBV7-9 and TRBJ1-5; the D gene is possibly TRBD1 (5 bases). This CDR3 spans 14 amino acids. Germline CDR1 and CDR2: SEHNR and FQNEAQ (reference sequence). The V end lost 1 base, the J end lost 7 bases, and 11 bases lay between the germline ends. The CDR3 coding sequence is TGTGCCAGCAGCTTAGATGGGGGGGAACAGCCCCAGCATTTT. This gives the protein CASSLDGGEQPQHF. The whole variable domain, filled in from reference TRBV7-9 and TRBJ1-5, reads DTGVSQNPRHKITKRGQNVTFRCDPISEHNRLYWYRQTLGQGPEFLTYFQNEAQLEKSRLLSDRFSAERPKGSFSTLEIQRTEQGDSAMYLCASSLDGGEQPQHFGDGTRLSIL.

This clone was counted between two and nine times. The chain carries TRBV2 and TRBJ1-2; tentatively, D is TRBD1 (6 bases). This CDR3 is 14 amino acids long. Per the germline V gene, CDR1 is SNHLY and CDR2 is FYNNEI. V was clipped by 2 bases and J by 5 bases, with 12 bases between them. CDR3 sequence: CASSERRGNYGYTF. The CDR3, as DNA: TGTGCCAGCAGTGAACGCAGGGGAAATTATGGCTACACCTTC.

This rearrangement joins TRBV5-4 to TRBJ2-7; D perhaps matches TRBD1 (6 bases). The CDR3 contains 12 residues. The germline V gene encodes CDR1 SGHNT and CDR2 YYREEE (reference sequence). Between the trimmed V and J ends, which lost 2 bases and 11 bases, there was a span of 14 bases. In DNA form, the CDR3 reads TGTGCCAGCAGCTTAGCAGGGGTAGAGGAGTACTTC. Amino acid sequence: CASSLAGVEEYF.

The rearrangement joins TRBV28 to TRBJ2-1; TRBD2 matches 11 bases. This CDR3 spans 16 amino acids. Trimming cost V 2 bases and J 2 bases; bases outside gene matches: 2. CDR1 and CDR2 from the germline V gene are MDHEN and SYDVKM. CDR3 in amino acids: CASSLLAGGTYNEQFF. In DNA, the CDR3 is TGTGCCAGCAGTTTACTAGCGGGGGGTACCTACAATGAGCAGTTCTTC.

V is TRBV27 and J is TRBJ2-7; maybe TRBD1 (6 bases). The CDR3 has 13 amino acids. Germline V gene sequence: CDR1 MNHEY, CDR2 SMNVEV (reference sequence). V lost 5 bases to trimming and J lost 0 bases, with 8 bases between them. The CDR3 here is CASSTGPSYEQYF. The CDR3 DNA follows: TGTGCCAGCAGTACAGGGCCCTCCTACGAGCAGTACTTC.